Following are 12 T cell receptor beta chains from one sample sequenced in a study of OX40 agonist ivuxolimab in advanced cancers. Assay: immunoSEQ multiplex PCR; the TCRdb copy retains only in-frame clones and omits some. Of 70,000 to 85,000 clones listed, around 86% are singletons. The material sequenced was CD4+ or CD8+ T cells sorted from blood, taken in a trial of the OX40 agonist ivuxolimab. These receptors all come from an adult with an advanced solid tumor such as melanoma, head and neck, liver or kidney cancer.

The rearrangement joins TRBV6-5 to TRBJ2-7; D remains unclear. CDR3 length: 14 residues. The germline V gene has CDR1 MNHEY and CDR2 SVGAGI. V gave up 7 bases and J gave up 2 bases, with 15 bases separating them. CDR3 nucleotide sequence: TGTGCCAGCACCAAAGGGTTCGGCACCTACGAGCAGTACTTC. Amino acid sequence: CASTKGFGTYEQYF.

The V gene is TRBV29-1, the J gene TRBJ1-6, with D perhaps matching TRBD1 (5 bases). V lost 6 bases to trimming and J lost 10 bases, with 16 bases between them. The CDR3 contains 13 residues. Germline values: CDR1 SQVTM, CDR2 ANQGSEA. The CDR3 nucleotides are TGCAGCGTGGCCCAGGGAGTAGAATCACCCCTCCACTTT. Translated, it gives CSVAQGVESPLHF.

The rearrangement joins TRBV5-1 to TRBJ2-7; perhaps TRBD2 as D (7 bases). Trimming took off 1 base at V and 3 bases at J, with 11 bases between the two ends. Germline values: CDR1 SGHRS, CDR2 YFSETQ. This CDR3 comprises 14 residues. Here the CDR3 DNA reads TGCGCCAGCAGCTTGAGGGGGGGCGACTACGAGCAGTACTTC. This sequence encodes CASSLRGGDYEQYF.

The CDR3 DNA follows: TGTGCCAGCAGCTATGCGGGTCAAGAGACCCAGTACTTC. Amino acid sequence: CASSYAGQETQYF. The gene calls are TRBV7-9 and TRBJ2-5; the D gene is possibly TRBD2 (5 bases). This CDR3 region has 13 residues. Between the trimmed V and J ends, which lost 4 bases and 2 bases, there was a span of 8 bases. CDR1 is SEHNR, CDR2 FQNEAQ, per germline (reference sequence).

This clone came up a few times. The rearrangement links TRBV6-1 to TRBJ2-5; D ambiguous. Deletions cut 0 bases from V and 2 bases from J, with 10 bases between. Germline V gives CDR1 MNHNS, CDR2 SASEGT. The CDR3 runs 15 residues. The CDR3 here is CASSEARGEQETQYF. The CDR3 DNA reads as TGTGCCAGCAGTGAAGCGCGTGGGGAACAAGAGACCCAGTACTTC.

The chain joins TRBV2 to TRBJ2-2; possibly TRBD2 for D (5 bases). The CDR3 is 15 amino acids. With 6 bases removed from V and 6 bases from J, the gap between germline ends came to 17 bases. CDR1 is SNHLY, CDR2 FYNNEI, per germline. The DNA for the CDR3 is TGTGCCAGCAGCGCTCTCGGGGTAATAGCCGGGGAGCTGTTTTTT. This translates into CASSALGVIAGELFF.

The chain carries TRBV23-1 and TRBJ2-3, with D maybe TRBD2 (6 bases). TRBV23-1 is an open reading frame, and its role is uncertain. V lost 6 bases and J 4 bases, leaving 23 bases between the germline ends. CDR3 length: 17 residues. The CDR3 sequence is CASRLRGYREKADTQYF. CDR3 sequence (DNA): TGCGCCAGCAGATTACGGGGGTACCGGGAGAAGGCAGATACGCAGTATTTT.

The chain employs TRBV28 and TRBJ1-2; the D is unclear. V dropped 6 bases and J dropped 2 bases, with 7 bases sitting between them. This CDR3 has 12 residues. The germline V gene encodes CDR1 MDHEN and CDR2 SYDVKM. The chain's CDR3 is CASSPKNYGYTF. The CDR3 DNA is TGTGCCAGCAGCCCGAAGAACTATGGCTACACCTTC.

The chain carries TRBV6-1 and TRBJ2-7; D gene uncertain. The CDR3 runs to 12 residues. The germline CDR1 and CDR2 sequences are MNHNS and SASEGT. Trimming cost V 5 bases and J 6 bases, with 11 bases left between them. CDR3 DNA: TGTGCCAGCAGTTTGCGGTTTCTCGAGCAGTACTTC. Translating it yields CASSLRFLEQYF.

This clone showed up just once. The chain joins TRBV7-2 to TRBJ2-1; D is ambiguous. Deletions cut 1 base from V and 10 bases from J, with 5 bases between. Germline values: CDR1 SGHTA, CDR2 FQGNSA. This CDR3 has 11 amino acids. The chain's CDR3 is CASSLVGEQFF. DNA of the CDR3: TGTGCCAGCAGCTTAGTAGGGGAGCAGTTCTTC.

The chain has TRBV7-2 and TRBJ2-1; 9 bases match TRBD1. The V gene's germline CDR1 is SGHTA and CDR2 FQGNSA. V shed 5 bases, J shed 7 bases, and the junction held 12 bases outside the gene matches. The CDR3 extends over 16 amino acids. This CDR3 reads CASSRGGTGRLNEQFF. The CDR3 nucleotides read TGTGCCAGCAGCCGCGGTGGGACAGGGAGATTAAATGAGCAGTTCTTC.

This clone has more than one count but fewer than ten. The chain carries TRBV4-2 and TRBJ1-5; TRBD1 matches at 7 bases. Germline V gene sequence: CDR1 LGHNA, CDR2 YNFKEQ. The CDR3 sequence is 14 residues long. V lost 0 bases and J lost 6; bases outside the gene matches: 2. Here the CDR3 reads CASSQDTGAQPQHF. Written as DNA, the CDR3 is TGTGCCAGCAGCCAAGACACAGGGGCTCAGCCCCAGCATTTT.